This T cell receptor (beta chain) was recovered during a study of technical replicates of blood from a handful of donors. The length of the CDR3 is 14 residues. In germline, CDR1 is LNHDA, CDR2 SQIVND (reference sequence). The V and J ends lost 4 bases and 4 bases respectively, with 8 bases between them. The method was immunoSEQ multiplex PCR; TCRdb's version includes in-frame clones alone and lacks a portion of them. The sample contains just over 95,000 clones, roughly 94% of which appear only once. Sequencing was carried out using T cells isolated from PBMCs. This rearrangement joins TRBV19 to TRBJ2-6; D is unresolved. The TCR originated in a human donor in good health. CDR3 coding DNA: TGTGCCAGTAGTAGGGTGGAGGGGGCCAACGTCCTGACTTTC. Translation: CASSRVEGANVLTF.